This TCR beta chain was obtained from a study of blood T cell repertoires in COVID-19. Looking at the study overall: The study drew acute and convalescent COVID-19 samples from the United States, Italy and Spain. Sample material is recorded as cDNA or gDNA derived from T cells, B-cell-depleted T cells, or PBMCs.

Authors' data handling: Reference gene primer amplification gave estimated nucleated cell counts. Some clones are missing from TCRdb's copy, which holds only in-frame ones; the method was immunoSEQ multiplex PCR. The V and J calls and clone size are taken from that table; D and trimming were inferred from the DNA. The sample records about 99,000 clones, 80% to 85% being singletons. As for this clone: Distinct nucleotide sequences in the sample also encode this CDR3.

Germline V gene lookup returns CDR1 LNHNV and CDR2 YYDKDF (reference sequence). V dropped 1 base and J dropped 3; count of bases not matched to a gene: 3. The CDR3 loop spans 14 amino acids. This chain uses TRBV15 with TRBJ2-7; 7 bases line up with TRBD1. This receptor was obtained from a man between 65 and 85 years old with active or convalescent COVID-19. The specimen was peripheral blood. In DNA form, the CDR3 reads TGTGCCACCAGCAGAGGACAGGGAAGCTACGAGCAGTACTTC. Residues: CATSRGQGSYEQYF. Complete variable domain (other parts from reference TRBV15 and TRBJ2-7): DAMVIQNPRYQVTQFGKPVTLSCSQTLNHNVMYWYQQKSSQAPKLLFHYYDKDFNNEADTPDNFQSRRPNTSFCFLDIRSPGLGDTAMYLCATSRGQGSYEQYFGPGTRLTVT.